The 31 T cell receptor beta chains below all came from one sample that was sequenced in a study of shared clonotypes between healthy human individuals. Naive CD8 isolation took CD45RO-negative cells positively selected for CCR7 and excluded terminally differentiated effector memory CD45RA+ cells. Generated by immunoSEQ multiplex PCR, the TCRdb table keeps only in-frame clones and is missing some. The sample lists over 2,000,000 clones, over 85% occurring once. The sequencing input was naive CD8+ T cells from PBMCs. The receptor source for this set is a man aged 18 to 29 in good health. Some clones in this sample may be carry-over from other donors' samples.

V is TRBV19 and J is TRBJ2-1, with TRBD1 matching over 7 bases. Germline CDR1 reads LNHDA; CDR2 reads SQIVND (reference sequence). With V trimmed by 5 bases and J by 6 bases, 10 bases remained unmatched. The CDR3 is made up of 15 amino acids. CDR3 region: CASSPTTGSGNEQFF. DNA of the CDR3: TGTGCCAGTAGTCCAACGACAGGGTCAGGCAATGAGCAGTTCTTC.

The V and J genes are TRBV6-6 and TRBJ1-1; D uncertain. Trimming removed 3 bases from V and 8 bases from J, with 10 bases in between. Germline V lookup: CDR1 MNHNY, CDR2 SVGAGI (reference sequence). The CDR3 spans 12 residues. The CDR3: CASSYGQAEAFF. DNA for the CDR3: TGTGCCAGCAGTTATGGGCAGGCGGAAGCTTTCTTT.

The J gene is TRBJ2-2, the V gene TRBV11-2; D is ambiguous. V gave up 1 base and J gave up 7 bases, with 7 bases separating them. Germline CDR1 SGHAT, CDR2 FQNNGV. The CDR3 contains 13 residues. CDR3: CASSLVAGGELFF. In nucleotides, the CDR3 is TGTGCCAGCAGCTTAGTTGCCGGCGGGGAGCTGTTTTTT. Looking up the rest from reference TRBV11-2 and TRBJ2-2 gives the full variable domain: EAGVAQSPRYKIIEKRQSVAFWCNPISGHATLYWYQQILGQGPKLLIQFQNNGVVDDSQLPKDRFSAERLKGVDSTLKIQPAKLEDSAVYLCASSLVAGGELFFGEGSRLTVL.

Comment on this clone: Other DNA sequences within the sample encode an identical CDR3. The chain uses TRBV9 and TRBJ1-4, with 7 bases fitting TRBD1. V shed 0 bases and J 7 bases; nucleotides not matched to a gene: 3. CDR1 and CDR2 from the germline V gene are SGDLS and YYNGEE. CDR3 length equals 14 residues. CDR3 sequence reads: CASSVGGGGEKLFF. The CDR3, as DNA: TGTGCCAGCAGCGTAGGAGGGGGCGGTGAAAAACTGTTTTTT.

The chain combines TRBV2 with TRBJ2-5; possibly TRBD2 for D (5 bases). V was cut by 6 bases and J by 1 base, with 12 bases left in between. The CDR3 has 14 residues. Germline V gives CDR1 SNHLY, CDR2 FYNNEI. In DNA, the CDR3 is TGTGCCAGCAGCGGTCGGGGTATCCAAGAGACCCAGTACTTC. Translation: CASSGRGIQETQYF.

The V and J genes are TRBV7-8 and TRBJ2-5; weak D call: TRBD2 (5 bases). The CDR3 contains 15 residues. Per germline, CDR1 SGHVS and CDR2 FQNEAQ. Between the trimmed V and J ends, which lost 5 bases and 1 base, there was a span of 14 bases. CDR3 sequence (DNA): TGTGCCAGCAGCCTCGCGAGCGCGGGCCAAGAGACCCAGTACTTC. Amino acids: CASSLASAGQETQYF.

With respect to this clone: The same CDR3 is also encoded by other DNA sequences in this sample. V and J are TRBV28 and TRBJ2-3, with a tentative D call TRBD1 (5 bases). The V gene lost 3 bases and the J gene lost 0 bases, with 10 bases spanning the gap. CDR3 length equals 15 residues. Germline V gives CDR1 MDHEN, CDR2 SYDVKM. CDR3 DNA sequence: TGTGCCAGCAGTTTTGGGCAGGGCAGCACAGATACGCAGTATTTT. It is translated as CASSFGQGSTDTQYF.

This chain uses TRBV2 with TRBJ1-1; TRBD1 agrees at 7 bases. Germline V CDR1 and CDR2: SNHLY, FYNNEI. This CDR3 comprises 13 residues. With 1 base clipped from V and 7 bases from J, the junction kept 3 bases outside the gene matches. The CDR3 loop reads CASSEGQGIEAFF. CDR3 DNA: TGTGCCAGCAGTGAAGGACAGGGTATTGAAGCTTTCTTT.

The table lists this clone with a count of one. The rearrangement links TRBV5-1 to TRBJ2-2; either TRBD1 or TRBD2 may supply D (5 bases each). The CDR3 spans 15 residues. CDR1 SGHRS and CDR2 YFSETQ come from the germline V gene. The germline V and J ends were trimmed by 2 bases and 6 bases, with 14 bases remaining between them. In DNA, the CDR3 is TGCGCCAGCAGCTTTCCAGGGAAGGAGGCCGGGGAGCTGTTTTTT. Its protein product is CASSFPGKEAGELFF.

V is TRBV10-2 and J is TRBJ2-7; no firm D call. The CDR3 length is 13 residues. Trimming removed 3 bases at V and 2 bases at J, with 8 bases between. CDR1 and CDR2 from the germline V gene are WSHSY and SAAADI. The CDR3 region has the DNA TGCGCCAGCAGTGATCAGTCAACCTACGAGCAGTACTTC. Amino acid sequence: CASSDQSTYEQYF.

The chain links TRBV27 to TRBJ1-2; 10 bases agree with TRBD1. The germline V gene encodes CDR1 MNHEY and CDR2 SMNVEV (reference sequence). The ends lost 5 bases at V and 6 bases at J; junction bases unmatched: 3. There are 13 residues in the CDR3. CDR3 amino acids: CASSQGTGDGYTF. CDR3 sequence (DNA): TGTGCCAGCAGTCAAGGGACAGGGGATGGCTACACCTTC.

The V call is TRBV30, the J call TRBJ2-5, with TRBD2 matching over 15 bases. Trimming cost V 5 bases and J 2 bases; bases outside gene matches: 0. CDR1 and CDR2 from the germline V gene are GTSNPN and SVGIG (reference sequence). The CDR3 runs to 14 residues. For the CDR3, the DNA is TGTGCCTGGGGGACTAGCGGGGGGCAAGAGACCCAGTACTTC. Protein sequence: CAWGTSGGQETQYF.

The chain employs TRBV7-9 and TRBJ2-1; 10 positions agree with TRBD2. Germline lookup yields CDR1 SEHNR and CDR2 FQNEAQ (reference sequence). The CDR3 spans 18 residues. The junction had 10 bases not matched to a gene; V was cut back by 5 bases and J by 0 bases. CDR3 sequence reads: CASSPGLAAFSSYNEQFF. CDR3 sequence (DNA): TGTGCCAGCAGCCCCGGACTAGCGGCATTTAGCTCCTACAATGAGCAGTTCTTC.

The chain links TRBV4-2 to TRBJ1-1, with a possible D match to TRBD1 (6 bases). Trimming took off 0 bases at V and 4 bases at J, with 9 bases between the two ends. Germline CDR1 is LGHNA and CDR2 is YNFKEQ. This CDR3 has 14 residues. CDR3 in amino acids: CASSQEQGGTEAFF. CDR3 DNA: TGTGCCAGCAGCCAAGAACAGGGAGGCACTGAAGCTTTCTTT.

In the case of this clone: This CDR3 is also generated by other DNA sequences in the sample. The chain uses TRBV9 and TRBJ2-2, with 12 bases identical to TRBD2. CDR3 length equals 17 residues. V shed 2 bases and J 3 bases; nucleotides not matched to a gene: 5. Germline values: CDR1 SGDLS, CDR2 YYNGEE. This CDR3 is CASSVPRLAGDTGELFF. CDR3 nucleotide sequence: TGTGCCAGCAGCGTCCCCAGACTAGCGGGAGACACCGGGGAGCTGTTTTTT.

The chain employs TRBV11-1 and TRBJ2-2; TRBD1 matches at 9 bases. CDR3 length equals 17 residues. The J segment lost 5 bases and the V segment lost 0 bases, leaving 7 bases of the junction unmatched. Germline values: CDR1 SGHAT, CDR2 FQDESV (reference sequence). The CDR3 sequence is CASSLAGTGWRTGELFF. The CDR3 DNA is TGTGCCAGCAGCTTAGCCGGGACAGGGTGGCGGACCGGGGAGCTGTTTTTT.

This chain uses TRBV30 with TRBJ1-5; a possible D gene is TRBD1 (5 bases). The CDR3 sequence is 16 residues long. Trimming shortened V by 2 bases and J by 0 bases, and 14 bases separated the two germline ends. Germline V lookup: CDR1 GTSNPN, CDR2 SVGIG (reference sequence). CDR3 coding DNA: TGTGCCTGGAGTACCCCTTTCGACAGTAGCAATCAGCCCCAGCATTTT. This gives the protein CAWSTPFDSSNQPQHF.

The rearrangement links TRBV7-9 to TRBJ2-3, with 7 nucleotides matching TRBD1. The CDR3 consists of 16 residues. CDR1 SEHNR and CDR2 FQNEAQ come from the germline V gene (reference sequence). V gave up 1 base and J gave up 2 bases; unmatched junction bases: 6. CDR3 bases: TGTGCCAGCAGCTTAGATGGGGGACAGAACACAGATACGCAGTATTTT. Protein: CASSLDGGQNTDTQYF.

The chain couples TRBV6-1 to TRBJ2-7; 11 bases match TRBD2. CDR1 and CDR2 (germline): MNHNS, SASEGT. The junction had 3 bases not matched to a gene; V was cut back by 4 bases and J by 1 base. The CDR3 is 15 amino acids. Written as DNA, the CDR3 is TGTGCCAGCAGTGGGACTAGCGGGTTGTCCTACGAGCAGTACTTC. Its translation is CASSGTSGLSYEQYF.

The rearrangement uses TRBV7-9 and TRBJ1-3; D might be TRBD1 (6 bases). Trimming took off 5 bases at V and 0 bases at J, with 23 bases between the two ends. In germline, CDR1 is SEHNR, CDR2 FQNEAQ (reference sequence). The CDR3 consists of 19 residues. In nucleotides, the CDR3 is TGTGCCAGCAGCCCCACATCCGGGGGCGTACAATACTCTGGAAACACCATATATTTT. Translating gives CASSPTSGGVQYSGNTIYF. Full variable domain (remainder filled in from reference TRBV7-9 and TRBJ1-3): DTGVSQNPRHKITKRGQNVTFRCDPISEHNRLYWYRQTLGQGPEFLTYFQNEAQLEKSRLLSDRFSAERPKGSFSTLEIQRTEQGDSAMYLCASSPTSGGVQYSGNTIYFGEGSWLTVV.

CDR3 sequence: CASNPARGRRAEAFF. The CDR3 region has the DNA TGTGCCAGCAACCCAGCGAGGGGAAGAAGGGCTGAAGCTTTCTTT. The chain joins TRBV27 to TRBJ1-1; D possibly corresponds to TRBD1 (5 bases). Germline CDR1 reads MNHEY; CDR2 reads SMNVEV (reference sequence). Between the trimmed V and J ends, which lost 7 bases and 6 bases, there was a span of 21 bases. CDR3 length: 15 residues.

This clone came up once. J is TRBJ1-4 and V is TRBV28; TRBD1 is a possible D gene (6 bases). This CDR3 is built from 17 residues. Per the germline V gene, CDR1 is MDHEN and CDR2 is SYDVKM. With 6 bases removed from V and 5 bases from J, the gap between germline ends came to 22 bases. The CDR3 DNA follows: TGTGCCAGCAGCGTTCGGGACATGGCGACGGTGAATGAAAAACTGTTTTTT. Translated: CASSVRDMATVNEKLFF.

This chain joins TRBV7-9 and TRBJ2-1; 8 positions match TRBD1. The CDR3 extends over 17 amino acids. Germline-derived CDR1 and CDR2 are SEHNR and FQNEAQ (reference sequence). The J segment lost 7 bases and the V segment lost 3 bases, leaving 14 bases of the junction unmatched. The CDR3 sequence: CASSFRQGARESNEQFF. The DNA of the CDR3 is TGTGCCAGCAGCTTCCGGCAGGGGGCCAGGGAGTCGAATGAGCAGTTCTTC. The full variable domain, its missing parts supplied by reference TRBV7-9 and TRBJ2-1, is DTGVSQNPRHKITKRGQNVTFRCDPISEHNRLYWYRQTLGQGPEFLTYFQNEAQLEKSRLLSDRFSAERPKGSFSTLEIQRTEQGDSAMYLCASSFRQGARESNEQFFGPGTRLTVL.

The chain uses TRBV7-8 and TRBJ2-5, with TRBD2 as a possible D gene (5 bases). Trimming pared 0 bases from V and 4 bases from J, leaving 12 bases between. The CDR3 contains 15 residues. Germline assignment: CDR1 SGHVS and CDR2 FQNEAQ. The CDR3 loop reads CASSLASGGGETQYF. The CDR3 region has the DNA TGTGCCAGCAGCTTAGCTTCCGGAGGAGGAGAGACCCAGTACTTC.

The gene calls are TRBV10-3 and TRBJ2-5; 9 bases match TRBD1. Germline V gene sequence: CDR1 ENHRY, CDR2 SYGVKD. V was pared by 6 bases and J by 5 bases, with 4 bases of the junction left unmatched. The CDR3 consists of 13 residues. CDR3 loop: CAISPDRGETQYF. The CDR3 nucleotides read TGTGCCATCAGCCCTGACAGGGGGGAGACCCAGTACTTC.

Of note for this clone: Compared with germline, one end of the junction differs, possibly owing to a read error. This chain connects TRBV28 to TRBJ2-5; no definite D call. The CDR3 extends over 12 amino acids. Germline CDR1 MDHEN, CDR2 SYDVKM. The CDR3 loop is CASSSFLVAPNF. CDR3 DNA: TGTGCCAGCAGTTCCTTCCTGGTTGCCCCGAACTTC.

CDR3 DNA: TGCGCCAGCAGCCAAGAGTACACCGGGGAGCTGTTTTTT. Translation gives CASSQEYTGELFF. J is TRBJ2-2 and V is TRBV4-3; D is undetermined. Germline V gene data show CDR1 as LGHNA and CDR2 as YSLEER. The CDR3 sequence is 13 residues long. V lost 0 bases, J lost 3 bases, and 2 bases lay in between.

The chain couples TRBV9 to TRBJ2-7, with a possible D match to TRBD1 (6 bases). This CDR3 has 14 residues. The V end was cut by 4 bases, the J end by 3 bases, with 14 bases between. Per the germline V gene, CDR1 is SGDLS and CDR2 is YYNGEE. The CDR3 DNA reads TGTGCCAGCAGCCCCGGGACATTTAACTACGAGCAGTACTTC. It is translated as CASSPGTFNYEQYF.

The rearrangement joins TRBV5-1 to TRBJ2-7, with 13 bases lining up with TRBD2. Trimming removed 4 bases from V and 5 bases from J; junction bases left unmatched: 6. CDR3 size: 15 residues. CDR1 and CDR2 from the germline V gene are SGHRS and YFSETQ. In DNA form, the CDR3 reads TGCGCCAGCAGCACAAATGGACTAGCGGGAGACGAGCAGTACTTC. This codes for CASSTNGLAGDEQYF.

The DNA of the CDR3 is TGCGCCAGCAGCTTGGGGGGTGGCGGGGCTTTCTTT. Residues: CASSLGGGGAFF. This sequence joins TRBV5-1 and TRBJ1-1; D remains ambiguous. Germline CDR1 is SGHRS and CDR2 is YFSETQ. Trimming cost V 0 bases and J 11 bases, with 11 bases left between them. The CDR3 spans 12 residues.

The chain is built from TRBV27 and TRBJ2-1; no clear D gene. The CDR3 runs 14 residues. CDR1 and CDR2 (germline): MNHEY, SMNVEV (reference sequence). Trimming removed 3 bases at V and 3 bases at J, with 9 bases between. CDR3 sequence reads: CASSFSGVYNEQFF. The CDR3 DNA is TGTGCCAGCAGTTTTTCTGGAGTCTACAATGAGCAGTTCTTC.